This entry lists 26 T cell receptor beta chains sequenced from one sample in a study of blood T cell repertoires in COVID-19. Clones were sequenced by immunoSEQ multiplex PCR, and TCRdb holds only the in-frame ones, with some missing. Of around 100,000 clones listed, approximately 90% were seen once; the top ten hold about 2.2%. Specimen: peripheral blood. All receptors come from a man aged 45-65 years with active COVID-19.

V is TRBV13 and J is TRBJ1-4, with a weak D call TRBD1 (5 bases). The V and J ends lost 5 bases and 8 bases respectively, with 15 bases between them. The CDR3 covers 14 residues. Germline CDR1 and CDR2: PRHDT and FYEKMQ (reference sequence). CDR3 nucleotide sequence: TGTGCCAGCAGCACGGGACTTGGGAACGAAAAACTGTTTTTT. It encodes CASSTGLGNEKLFF. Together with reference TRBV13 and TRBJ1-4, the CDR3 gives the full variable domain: AAGVIQSPRHLIKEKRETATLKCYPIPRHDTVYWYQQGPGQDPQFLISFYEKMQSDKGSIPDRFSAQQFSDYHSELNMSSLELGDSALYFCASSTGLGNEKLFFGSGTQLSVL.

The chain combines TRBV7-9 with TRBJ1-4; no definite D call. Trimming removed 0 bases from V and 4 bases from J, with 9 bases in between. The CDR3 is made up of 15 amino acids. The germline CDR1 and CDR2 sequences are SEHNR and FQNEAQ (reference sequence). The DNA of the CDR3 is TGTGCCAGCAGCTTAGCGGCAGGACTTAATGAAAAACTGTTTTTT. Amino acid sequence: CASSLAAGLNEKLFF.

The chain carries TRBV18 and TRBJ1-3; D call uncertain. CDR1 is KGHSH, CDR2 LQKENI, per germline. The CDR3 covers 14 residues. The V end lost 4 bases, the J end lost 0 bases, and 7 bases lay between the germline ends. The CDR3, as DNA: TGTGCCAGCTCACAGCAGGCCTCTGGAAACACCATATATTTT. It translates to CASSQQASGNTIYF.

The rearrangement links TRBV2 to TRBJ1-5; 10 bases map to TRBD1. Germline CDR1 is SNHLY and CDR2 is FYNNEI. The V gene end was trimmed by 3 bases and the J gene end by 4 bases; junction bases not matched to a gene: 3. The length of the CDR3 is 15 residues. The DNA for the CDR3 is TGTGCCAGCAGTGATTTGGGACAGGGGAATCAGCCCCAGCATTTT. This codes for CASSDLGQGNQPQHF.

The CDR3 nucleotides are TGTGCCTGGGGATTACAGGGGATGAACACTGAAGCTTTCTTT. This translates into CAWGLQGMNTEAFF. The chain links TRBV30 to TRBJ1-1; 7 nucleotides line up with TRBD1. CDR3 length: 14 residues. Unmatched junction bases numbered 6, after V lost 5 bases and J lost 0 bases. CDR1 is GTSNPN, CDR2 SVGIG, per germline (reference sequence).

The CDR3 nucleotides are TGTGCCAGCAGCCCATACGGGGGGGCAGCTGGAAACACCATATATTTT. Its translation: CASSPYGGAAGNTIYF. The V call is TRBV7-9, the J call TRBJ1-3, with D possibly TRBD1 on 6 matching bases. Per germline, CDR1 SEHNR and CDR2 FQNEAQ (reference sequence). The CDR3 loop spans 16 amino acids. The V gene lost 5 bases and the J gene lost 2 bases, with 16 bases spanning the gap.

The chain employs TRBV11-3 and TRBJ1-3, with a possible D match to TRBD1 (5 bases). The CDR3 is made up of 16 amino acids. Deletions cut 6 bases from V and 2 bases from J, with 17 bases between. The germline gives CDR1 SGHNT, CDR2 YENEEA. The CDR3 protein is CASSFDAGGPGNTIYF. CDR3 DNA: TGTGCCAGCAGTTTCGACGCCGGGGGACCTGGAAACACCATATATTTT.

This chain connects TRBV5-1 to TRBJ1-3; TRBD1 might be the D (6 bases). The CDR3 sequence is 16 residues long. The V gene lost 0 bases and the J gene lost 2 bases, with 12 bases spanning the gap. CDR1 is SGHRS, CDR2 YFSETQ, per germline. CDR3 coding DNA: TGCGCCAGCAGCTTGGAAGGTAACAGGGCTGGAAACACCATATATTTT. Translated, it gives CASSLEGNRAGNTIYF.

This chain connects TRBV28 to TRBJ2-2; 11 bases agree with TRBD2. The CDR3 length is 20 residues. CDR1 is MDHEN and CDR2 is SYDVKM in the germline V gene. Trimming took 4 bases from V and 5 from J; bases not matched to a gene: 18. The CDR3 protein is CASSSPTEPLAGGPTGELFF. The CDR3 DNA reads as TGTGCCAGCAGTTCGCCCACCGAGCCGTTAGCGGGAGGGCCAACCGGGGAGCTGTTTTTT.

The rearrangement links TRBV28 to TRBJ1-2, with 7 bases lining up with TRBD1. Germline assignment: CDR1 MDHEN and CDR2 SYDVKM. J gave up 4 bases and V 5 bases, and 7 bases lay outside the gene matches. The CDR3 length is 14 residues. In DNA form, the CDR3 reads TGTGCCAGCAGTCCGGGACAGCGAGCCTATGGCTACACCTTC. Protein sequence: CASSPGQRAYGYTF.

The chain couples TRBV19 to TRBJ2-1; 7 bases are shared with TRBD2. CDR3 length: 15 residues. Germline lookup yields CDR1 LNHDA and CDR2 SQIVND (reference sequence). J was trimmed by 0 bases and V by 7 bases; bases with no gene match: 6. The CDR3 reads CASTAGGSSYNEQFF. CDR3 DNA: TGTGCCAGTACTGCCGGCGGGAGCTCCTACAATGAGCAGTTCTTC. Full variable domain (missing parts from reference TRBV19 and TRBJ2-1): DGGITQSPKYLFRKEGQNVTLSCEQNLNHDAMYWYRQDPGQGLRLIYYSQIVNDFQKGDIAEGYSVSREKKESFPLTVTSAQKNPTAFYLCASTAGGSSYNEQFFGPGTRLTVL.

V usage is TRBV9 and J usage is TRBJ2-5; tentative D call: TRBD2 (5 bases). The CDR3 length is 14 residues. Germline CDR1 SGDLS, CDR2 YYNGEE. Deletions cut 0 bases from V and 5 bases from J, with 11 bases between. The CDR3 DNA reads TGTGCCAGCAGCGTAGCTAGCAGCCGTGAGACCCAGTACTTC. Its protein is CASSVASSRETQYF.

CDR3 amino acids: CASSPRGRGPNQPQHF. In DNA, the CDR3 is TGTGCCAGCTCACCACGCGGAAGGGGTCCCAATCAGCCCCAGCATTTT. This chain connects TRBV18 to TRBJ1-5, with a tentative D call TRBD1 (5 bases). The length of the CDR3 is 16 residues. V lost 1 base and J lost 3, with 13 bases in between. CDR1 and CDR2 (germline): KGHSH, LQKENI.

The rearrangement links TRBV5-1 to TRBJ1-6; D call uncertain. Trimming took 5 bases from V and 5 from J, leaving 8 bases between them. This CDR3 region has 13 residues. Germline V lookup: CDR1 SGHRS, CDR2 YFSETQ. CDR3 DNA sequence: TGCGCCAGCAGGACTGAGGATAATTCACCCCTCCACTTT. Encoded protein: CASRTEDNSPLHF. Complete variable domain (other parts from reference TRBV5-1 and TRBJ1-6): KAGVTQTPRYLIKTRGQQVTLSCSPISGHRSVSWYQQTPGQGLQFLFEYFSETQRNKGNFPGRFSGRQFSNSRSEMNVSTLELGDSALYLCASRTEDNSPLHFGNGTRLTVT.

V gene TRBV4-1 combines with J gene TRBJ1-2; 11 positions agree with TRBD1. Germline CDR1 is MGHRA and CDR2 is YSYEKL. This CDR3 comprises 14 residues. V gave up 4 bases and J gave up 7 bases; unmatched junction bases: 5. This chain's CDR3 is CASSRDRGEGGYTF. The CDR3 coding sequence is TGCGCCAGCAGCCGGGACAGGGGGGAAGGTGGCTACACCTTC.

The CDR3 nucleotides are TGCGCCAGTAAGACAGGGGCCACAACTAATGAAAAACTGTTTTTT. It encodes CASKTGATTNEKLFF. V usage is TRBV5-1 and J usage is TRBJ1-4; 8 bases match TRBD1. Trimming cost V 8 bases and J 0 bases; bases outside gene matches: 6. The V gene's germline CDR1 is SGHRS and CDR2 YFSETQ. CDR3 length: 15 residues.

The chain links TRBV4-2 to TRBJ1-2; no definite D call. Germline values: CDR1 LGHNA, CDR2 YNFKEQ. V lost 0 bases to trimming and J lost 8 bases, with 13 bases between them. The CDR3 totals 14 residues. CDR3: CASSQDFQEGGYTF. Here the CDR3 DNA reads TGTGCCAGCAGCCAAGATTTCCAGGAGGGAGGCTACACCTTC.

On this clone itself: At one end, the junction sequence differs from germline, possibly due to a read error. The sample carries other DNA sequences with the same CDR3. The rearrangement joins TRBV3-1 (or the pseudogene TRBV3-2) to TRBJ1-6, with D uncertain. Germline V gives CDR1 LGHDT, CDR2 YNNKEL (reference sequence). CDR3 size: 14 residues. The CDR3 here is CASSQGQRNSPLHF. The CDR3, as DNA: TGTGCCAGCAGCCAAGGGCAACGTAATTCGCCCCTCCACTTT.

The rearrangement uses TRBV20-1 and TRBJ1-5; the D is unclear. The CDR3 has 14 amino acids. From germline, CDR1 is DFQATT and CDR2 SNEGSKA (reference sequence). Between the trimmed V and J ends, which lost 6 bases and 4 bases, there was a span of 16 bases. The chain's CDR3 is CSASTPGGNQPQHF. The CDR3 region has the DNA TGCAGTGCCAGTACCCCGGGCGGGAATCAGCCCCAGCATTTT.

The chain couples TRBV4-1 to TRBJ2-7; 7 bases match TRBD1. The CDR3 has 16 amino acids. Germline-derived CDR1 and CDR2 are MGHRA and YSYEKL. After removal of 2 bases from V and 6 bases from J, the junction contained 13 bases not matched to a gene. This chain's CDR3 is CASSQHGGTAQGEQYF. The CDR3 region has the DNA TGCGCCAGCAGCCAACACGGTGGGACAGCCCAAGGCGAGCAGTACTTC.

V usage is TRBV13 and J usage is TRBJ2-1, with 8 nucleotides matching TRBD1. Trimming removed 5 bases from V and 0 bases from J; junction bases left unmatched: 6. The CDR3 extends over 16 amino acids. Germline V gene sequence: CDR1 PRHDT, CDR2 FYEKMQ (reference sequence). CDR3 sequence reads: CASSPRQGHSYNEQFF. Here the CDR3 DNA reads TGTGCCAGCAGCCCTAGACAGGGGCACTCCTACAATGAGCAGTTCTTC. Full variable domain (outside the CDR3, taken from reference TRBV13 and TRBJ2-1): AAGVIQSPRHLIKEKRETATLKCYPIPRHDTVYWYQQGPGQDPQFLISFYEKMQSDKGSIPDRFSAQQFSDYHSELNMSSLELGDSALYFCASSPRQGHSYNEQFFGPGTRLTVL.

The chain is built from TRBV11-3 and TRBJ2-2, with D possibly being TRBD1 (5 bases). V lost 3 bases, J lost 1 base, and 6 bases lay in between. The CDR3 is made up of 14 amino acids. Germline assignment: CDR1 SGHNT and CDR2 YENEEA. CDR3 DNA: TGTGCCAGCAGCTTCCAGGGGAACACCGGGGAGCTGTTTTTT. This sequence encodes CASSFQGNTGELFF.

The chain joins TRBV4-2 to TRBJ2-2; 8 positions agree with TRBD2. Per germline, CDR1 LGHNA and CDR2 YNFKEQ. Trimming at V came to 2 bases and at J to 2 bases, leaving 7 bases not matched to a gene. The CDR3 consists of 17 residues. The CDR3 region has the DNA TGTGCCAGCAGCCAAACCAGCGGGAGATTAAACACCGGGGAGCTGTTTTTT. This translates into CASSQTSGRLNTGELFF.

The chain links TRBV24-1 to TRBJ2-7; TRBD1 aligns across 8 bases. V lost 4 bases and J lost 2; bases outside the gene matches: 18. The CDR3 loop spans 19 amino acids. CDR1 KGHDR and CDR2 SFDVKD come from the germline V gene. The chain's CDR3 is CATSDRDRPSRSSPYEQYF. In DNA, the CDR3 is TGTGCCACCAGTGACCGGGACAGGCCGTCTCGGTCTTCTCCCTACGAGCAGTACTTC.

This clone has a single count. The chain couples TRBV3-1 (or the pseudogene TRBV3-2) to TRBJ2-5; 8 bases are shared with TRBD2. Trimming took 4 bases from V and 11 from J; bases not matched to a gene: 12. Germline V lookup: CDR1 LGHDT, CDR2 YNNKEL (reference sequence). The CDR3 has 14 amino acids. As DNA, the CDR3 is TGTGCCAGCAGCCCTGCTAGCGGGCCCTCAGCGCAGTACTTC. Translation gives CASSPASGPSAQYF.

CDR3: CASSAPLGPNTEAFF. DNA for the CDR3: TGTGCCAGTAGTGCGCCTCTGGGGCCGAACACTGAAGCTTTCTTT. The chain has TRBV19 and TRBJ1-1; possibly TRBD1 for D (5 bases). With 5 bases removed from V and 1 base from J, the gap between germline ends came to 14 bases. Looked up from germline, CDR1 is LNHDA and CDR2 is SQIVND (reference sequence). The CDR3 has 15 amino acids.